Below are 19 T cell receptor beta chains sequenced from a single sample in a study of regulatory T cells in long-lasting Graves disease. Arm-PCR of CDR3 regions and iRepertoire HTBI primers were the basis on which TCR beta libraries were built. One entry per CDR3 protein results from TCRdb running MiXCR on the multiplex PCR reads. This table has under 500,000 distinct CDR3 sequences, more than 20% appearing once. Stated time point: persistent/refractory GD, antithyroid drugs over 5 years with positive TRAb. The TCR library used RNA extracted from PBMCs. The sequenced sample was peripheral blood mononuclear cells (PBMCs), obtained when the disease was refractory, from a patient treated with antithyroid drugs. All receptors derive from a female donor with Graves disease.

This clonotype was counted between two and nine times. The chain employs TRBV20-1 and TRBJ2-2; D is unclear. Trimming removed 3 bases at V and 1 base at J, with 12 bases between. This CDR3 contains 15 residues. Germline values: CDR1 DFQATT, CDR2 SNEGSKA (reference sequence). The CDR3 nucleotides are TGCAGTGCTAGTAGACTCGATGAGAACACCGGGGAGCTGTTTTTT. Protein: CSASRLDENTGELFF.

At least ten counts were recorded for this clonotype. V gene TRBV2 combines with J gene TRBJ2-2; D is possibly TRBD2 (6 bases). Trimming stripped 4 bases from V and 0 bases from J, with 9 bases between. Germline assignment: CDR1 SNHLY and CDR2 FYNNEI. This CDR3 comprises 15 residues. CDR3 in amino acids: CASSAGSSNTGELFF. CDR3 DNA sequence: TGTGCCAGCAGTGCCGGGAGTTCGAACACCGGGGAGCTGTTTTTT.

At least ten counts were recorded for this clonotype. This chain links TRBV18 with TRBJ2-2; D remains unclear. Between the trimmed V and J ends, which lost 3 bases and 2 bases, there was a span of 10 bases. The CDR3 spans 15 residues. Germline V lookup: CDR1 KGHSH, CDR2 LQKENI. The CDR3 nucleotides are TGTGCCAGCTCACCTGTATCGACTAACACCGGGGAGCTGTTTTTT. Protein: CASSPVSTNTGELFF. Drawing the rest from reference TRBV18 and TRBJ2-2, the complete variable domain is NAGVMQNPRHLVRRRGQEARLRCSPMKGHSHVYWYRQLPEEGLKFMVYLQKENIIDESGMPKERFSAEFPKEGPSILRIQQVVRGDSAAYFCASSPVSTNTGELFFGEGSRLTVL.

This clonotype showed up just a few times. The rearrangement joins TRBV18 to TRBJ2-6; D might be TRBD1 (6 bases). Germline V gene data show CDR1 as KGHSH and CDR2 as LQKENI. This CDR3 region has 16 residues. Trimming took off 5 bases at V and 0 bases at J, with 11 bases between the two ends. CDR3 in amino acids: CASSNTGFSGANVLTF. CDR3 DNA: TGTGCCAGCTCAAATACAGGGTTCTCTGGGGCCAACGTCCTGACTTTC.

CDR3 in amino acids: CASSFTGLAYEQYF. CDR3 bases: TGTGCCAGCAGCTTCACAGGGCTTGCCTACGAGCAGTACTTC. This rearrangement joins TRBV7-9 to TRBJ2-7, with D perhaps TRBD1 (6 bases). Germline CDR1 SEHNR, CDR2 FQNEAQ (reference sequence). V lost 3 bases and J lost 2, with 11 bases in between. This CDR3 is 14 amino acids long.

This clonotype was seen only a few times. This chain uses TRBV7-2 with TRBJ2-3; TRBD1 matches at 9 bases. The V gene's germline CDR1 is SGHTA and CDR2 FQGNSA. Unmatched junction bases numbered 6, after V lost 5 bases and J lost 0 bases. The CDR3 has 16 amino acids. CDR3 sequence: CASSPGTGRSTDTQYF. The CDR3 DNA follows: TGTGCCAGCAGCCCTGGGACAGGGCGAAGCACAGATACGCAGTATTTT.

The rearrangement uses TRBV28 and TRBJ2-1; either TRBD1 or TRBD2 may fit D (5 bases each). V was clipped by 3 bases and J by 3 bases, with 9 bases between them. The CDR3 contains 14 residues. Germline V gene lookup returns CDR1 MDHEN and CDR2 SYDVKM. The CDR3 here is CASSFGGIYNEQFF. The CDR3 DNA reads TGTGCCAGCAGTTTTGGGGGAATCTACAATGAGCAGTTCTTC.

The chain recombines TRBV7-9 with TRBJ1-4; maybe TRBD1 (5 bases). CDR1 and CDR2 from the germline V gene are SEHNR and FQNEAQ (reference sequence). V was pared by 0 bases and J by 5 bases, with 7 bases between. The CDR3 totals 14 residues. CDR3 residues: CASSLAGENEKLFF. For the CDR3, the DNA is TGTGCCAGCAGCTTAGCAGGGGAAAATGAAAAACTGTTTTTT.

The chain employs TRBV13 and TRBJ2-1; D gene unclear. This CDR3 has 16 amino acids. Germline V gene data show CDR1 as PRHDT and CDR2 as FYEKMQ (reference sequence). V lost 5 bases, J lost 2 bases, and 16 bases lay in between. The CDR3 protein is CASSLGRLVPYNEQFF. DNA of the CDR3: TGTGCCAGCAGCCTTGGACGACTTGTTCCCTACAATGAGCAGTTCTTC.

The CDR3 region has the DNA TGTGCCAGCAGTCGAACGGGAGCTTCGGAGACCCAGTACTTC. Encoded protein: CASSRTGASETQYF. The chain combines TRBV6-1 with TRBJ2-5; tentative D call: TRBD2 (6 bases). The CDR3 runs 14 residues. V lost 5 bases and J lost 5, with 15 bases in between. The V gene's germline CDR1 is MNHNS and CDR2 SASEGT.

V and J are TRBV20-1 and TRBJ2-7, with D perhaps given as TRBD1 or TRBD2 (6 bases each). Germline loops: CDR1 DFQATT, CDR2 SNEGSKA (reference sequence). V was pared by 4 bases and J by 6 bases, with 19 bases between. There are 14 residues in the CDR3. The CDR3 sequence: CSATRGGVSVEQYF. The CDR3 DNA sequence: TGCAGTGCTACCAGGGGCGGGGTGTCGGTCGAGCAGTACTTC.

This clonotype was observed many times. The rearrangement links TRBV11-2 to TRBJ2-7; 9 positions agree with TRBD2. Germline loops: CDR1 SGHAT, CDR2 FQNNGV. V was clipped by 4 bases and J by 2 bases; unmatched bases: 30. The CDR3 runs to 23 residues. Here the CDR3 reads CASSSLSRRPPGGGRESPYEQYF. CDR3 in DNA: TGTGCCAGCAGCTCGCTAAGCCGAAGACCCCCCGGTGGCGGGAGGGAATCCCCCTACGAGCAGTACTTC.

This clonotype was recorded many times. CDR3 sequence reads: CASSLAGSVGYNQPQHF. CDR3 DNA sequence: TGTGCCAGCAGTCTCGCGGGTTCGGTGGGTTACAATCAGCCCCAGCATTTT. The rearrangement uses TRBV28 and TRBJ1-5; D is undetermined. The CDR3 has 17 amino acids. Trimming removed 5 bases at V and 3 bases at J, with 20 bases between. CDR1 MDHEN and CDR2 SYDVKM come from the germline V gene. Based on the CDR3 plus reference TRBV28 and TRBJ1-5, the full variable domain is DVKVTQSSRYLVKRTGEKVFLECVQDMDHENMFWYRQDPGLGLRLIYFSYDVKMKEKGDIPEGYSVSREKKERFSLILESASTNQTSMYLCASSLAGSVGYNQPQHFGDGTRLSIL.

This clonotype was seen repeatedly, ten times or more. J is TRBJ2-7 and V is TRBV12-5; tentatively, D is TRBD1 (6 bases). The germline V gene encodes CDR1 LGHNT and CDR2 FRNRAP. Trimming removed 0 bases at V and 4 bases at J, with 13 bases between. This CDR3 is 15 amino acids long. The CDR3 region is CASGLVRRGSYEQYF. CDR3 sequence (DNA): TGTGCTAGTGGTTTGGTACGTAGGGGGTCGTACGAGCAGTACTTC.

This clonotype turned up a few times. The gene calls are TRBV20-1 and TRBJ2-2; tentatively, D is TRBD2 (6 bases). There are 14 residues in the CDR3. CDR1 is DFQATT and CDR2 is SNEGSKA in the germline V gene (reference sequence). Trimming pared 0 bases from V and 4 bases from J, leaving 9 bases between. DNA of the CDR3: TGCAGTGCTAGAGATCTGGGAGGCACCGGGGAGCTGTTTTTT. It translates to CSARDLGGTGELFF.

The table lists this clonotype with many counts. V is TRBV15 and J is TRBJ2-5; no reliable D call. This CDR3 is built from 13 residues. The ends were cut back, 0 bases at V and 4 bases at J, with 6 bases in the middle. The germline CDR1 and CDR2 sequences are LNHNV and YYDKDF (reference sequence). Here the CDR3 DNA reads TGTGCCACCAGCAGAGATACATCAGAGACCCAGTACTTC. It specifies CATSRDTSETQYF. Complete variable domain (other parts from reference TRBV15 and TRBJ2-5): DAMVIQNPRYQVTQFGKPVTLSCSQTLNHNVMYWYQQKSSQAPKLLFHYYDKDFNNEADTPDNFQSRRPNTSFCFLDIRSPGLGDTAMYLCATSRDTSETQYFGPGTRLLVL.

The chain is built from TRBV27 and TRBJ2-2; 13 bases map to TRBD2. The V and J ends lost 6 bases and 7 bases, in that order; junction bases with no gene match: 8. CDR1 is MNHEY and CDR2 is SMNVEV in the germline V gene (reference sequence). CDR3 length: 16 amino acids. In DNA form, the CDR3 reads TGTGCCAGCAGGGAACTAGCGGGAGGGCCTGTCGGGGAGCTGTTTTTT. Amino acid sequence: CASRELAGGPVGELFF.

A remark on this clonotype: This may arise from a read error, as a much more abundant clone is one base away. This chain connects TRBV20-1 to TRBJ2-7, with 10 bases that match TRBD2. Looked up from germline, CDR1 is DFQATT and CDR2 is SNEGSKA (reference sequence). This CDR3 is 13 amino acids long. J was trimmed by 4 bases and V by 5 bases; bases with no gene match: 5. The CDR3, as DNA: TGCAGTGCTTGTCCTAGCGGGAGTTACGAGCAGTACTTC. Its translation is CSACPSGSYEQYF.

The V and J genes are TRBV30 and TRBJ1-4; D remains ambiguous. CDR3 length: 13 amino acids. Per the germline V gene, CDR1 is GTSNPN and CDR2 is SVGIG (reference sequence). Trimming removed 0 bases from V and 8 bases from J, with 10 bases in between. Here the CDR3 reads CAWSVRRQEKLFF. CDR3 DNA sequence: TGTGCCTGGAGTGTAAGGAGGCAGGAAAAACTGTTTTTT.